A single sample is the source of the 5 T cell receptor beta chains below, sequenced in a study of identical twins. TCRdb itself ran the 5' RACE reads through MiXCR, one entry per CDR3 protein. The data show 200,000 to 300,000 distinct CDR3 sequences, with roughly an eighth seen just once and under 4.5% held by the top ten. Another study also made use of these data, one on yellow fever vaccine responses in identical twins.

Source material: memory (CD45RO+) T cells sorted from blood. The receptors stem from a woman aged 18-29 years in good health.

The chain has TRBV20-1 and TRBJ1-2, with D perhaps TRBD1 (5 bases). V lost 5 bases, J lost 4 bases, and 14 bases lay in between. The CDR3 is made up of 13 amino acids. CDR1 DFQATT and CDR2 SNEGSKA come from the germline V gene (reference sequence). The CDR3 here is CSAWDRIVYGYTF. As DNA, the CDR3 is TGCAGTGCTTGGGACCGCATCGTCTATGGCTACACCTTC.

The sample holds a few counts of this clonotype. The chain links TRBV6-4 to TRBJ2-2, with D possibly matching TRBD2 (6 bases). Germline values: CDR1 MRHNA, CDR2 SNTAGT. Trimming removed 3 bases from V and 5 bases from J, with 10 bases in between. The CDR3 has 14 amino acids. CDR3 residues: CASSEQAGTGELFF. The CDR3 bases are TGTGCCAGCAGTGAACAGGCGGGGACCGGGGAGCTGTTTTTT.

This clonotype has more than one count but fewer than ten. The chain links TRBV29-1 to TRBJ2-3; 7 positions agree with TRBD1. The CDR3 has 13 residues. Germline V lookup: CDR1 SQVTM, CDR2 ANQGSEA. J lost 4 bases, V lost 1 base, and 2 bases had no gene match. The chain's CDR3 is CSVEVGGADTQYF. CDR3 bases: TGCAGCGTTGAAGTAGGGGGCGCAGATACGCAGTATTTT.

This clonotype occurred a few times. The J gene is TRBJ2-3, the V gene TRBV29-1; tentative D call: TRBD2 (6 bases). This CDR3 region has 14 residues. Germline assignment: CDR1 SQVTM and CDR2 ANQGSEA. V was clipped by 7 bases and J by 4 bases, with 18 bases between them. Written as DNA, the CDR3 is TGCAGCGCCCCTCCGGGAGAAGTCCCAGATACGCAGTATTTT. Translated, it gives CSAPPGEVPDTQYF.

In its sample, this clonotype was seen many times. This chain links TRBV6-1 with TRBJ1-6; no reliable D call. Germline loops: CDR1 MNHNS, CDR2 SASEGT. The germline V and J ends were trimmed by 8 bases and 0 bases, with 5 bases remaining between them. This CDR3 has 13 amino acids. The CDR3 loop reads CASSSSYNSPLHF. The CDR3 coding sequence is TGTGCCAGCTCGAGCTCCTATAATTCACCCCTCCACTTT.